This T cell receptor (beta chain) derives from a study of memory CD4+ T cells and cytomegalovirus serostatus. Single viable CD3+CD4+CD8-CD45RO+ cells were sorted as the memory CD4+ T cells. Assay: immunoSEQ multiplex PCR; the TCRdb copy retains only in-frame clones and omits some. The sample has tens of thousands of clones, 60% to 80% seen once. CDR1 and CDR2 from the germline V gene are MDHEN and SYDVKM. The V end lost 8 bases, the J end lost 3 bases, and 14 bases lay between the germline ends. The CDR3 length is 14 residues. V usage is TRBV28 and J usage is TRBJ1-5, with D maybe TRBD1 (5 bases). Sequenced: memory CD4+ T cells from blood. The TCR was taken from an adult in good health and CMV-seronegative. The CDR3 bases are TGTGCCAGCCGGCCCGGGGCCTTCAATCAGCCCCAGCATTTT. This sequence encodes CASRPGAFNQPQHF.